A selection of T cell receptor beta chains follows, all from one sample in a study of shared clonotypes between healthy human individuals. Produced via immunoSEQ multiplex PCR; TCRdb's table is partial and in-frame only. The sample consists of 1 million to 1.3 million clones, 70% to 80% of them appearing once. Sequencing was performed on memory CD4+ T cells from PBMCs. The receptors were gathered from a young man in good health. Some clones in this sample may be carry-over from other donors' samples. Both conserved end residues are trimmed from each CDR3. D genes are given only for firm matches. Some rows have no size entry. The others give once, few or many, or a class for an expanded clone.

D: NA; size: NA; V: TRBV7-3; CDR3: ASSLTPGAVTGELF
D: NA; size: NA; V: TRBV18; CDR3: ASSPAGAQVLELF
D: NA; size: NA; V: TRBV19; CDR3: ASSVGTPNQPQH
D: NA; size: NA; V: TRBV6-5; CDR3: ASSPDSAYGYT
D: NA; size: NA; V: TRBV28; CDR3: ASSLFSNQPQH
D: NA; size: NA; V: TRBV7-3; CDR3: ASSPQPVGSSGNTIY
D: NA; size: NA; V: TRBV5-4; CDR3: ASSSDSNPYNEQF
D: TRBD1; size: NA; V: TRBV5-1; CDR3: ASSFQGASYEQY
D: NA; size: few; V: TRBV5-4; CDR3: ASSLGQEGLYEQY
D: NA; size: NA; V: TRBV14; CDR3: ASSQVYEQY
D: NA; size: NA; V: TRBV12-5; CDR3: ASVPGPLGHTIY
D: TRBD2; size: NA; V: TRBV2; CDR3: ASRTGTSGSVNEQF
D: NA; size: once; V: TRBV6-1; CDR3: ASTLGQSFYGYT
D: TRBD1; size: NA; V: TRBV14; CDR3: ASSPRTGSLREQY
D: NA; size: NA; V: TRBV15; CDR3: ATSRDERQIYGYT
D: TRBD1; size: NA; V: TRBV28; CDR3: ASRGLQGTGGGQPQH
D: NA; size: NA; V: TRBV19; CDR3: ASSMRGPTYQPQH
D: NA; size: NA; V: TRBV5-1; CDR3: ASSLAVDYGYT
D: TRBD1; size: NA; V: TRBV7-2; CDR3: ASSQNPGQGATGPYGYT
D: TRBD1; size: NA; V: TRBV5-1; CDR3: ASSPRQGSTGELF
D: NA; size: NA; V: TRBV6-5; CDR3: ASSLRNYT
D: TRBD1; size: NA; V: TRBV27; CDR3: ASSWGPGQGARTQY
D: NA; size: NA; V: TRBV5-1; CDR3: ASSFGRGSTDTQY
D: TRBD2; size: NA; V: TRBV7-2; CDR3: ASSLLAERASYEQY
D: NA; size: NA; V: TRBV7-2; CDR3: ASSAYNEQF
D: TRBD1; size: NA; V: TRBV7-9; CDR3: ASSLTGTAGNTIY
D: TRBD1; size: NA; V: TRBV7-4; CDR3: ASRQTGTGGSSGNTIY
D: NA; size: NA; V: TRBV5-4; CDR3: ASSLAQNMNTEAF
D: NA; size: NA; V: TRBV6-5; CDR3: ASSYKYSQY
D: TRBD2; size: NA; V: TRBV10-1; CDR3: ASSLAVGTGELF
D: TRBD2; size: NA; V: TRBV28; CDR3: ASSLLSAGASYEQY
D: TRBD2; size: NA; V: TRBV5-1; CDR3: ASSPRTSGTDTQY
D: NA; size: NA; V: TRBV11-2; CDR3: ASSLRGDTERFLTAF
D: TRBD2; size: NA; V: TRBV5-1; CDR3: ASSWSGRDDTQY
D: NA; size: NA; V: TRBV5-6; CDR3: ASSQDPYGYT
D: NA; size: NA; V: TRBV5-1; CDR3: ASSSDRSYEQY
D: NA; size: NA; V: TRBV25-1; CDR3: ASRPPRAGTGELF
D: NA; size: NA; V: TRBV2; CDR3: ASRTERGQETQY
D: TRBD1; size: few; V: TRBV29-1; CDR3: SVLGQGGEKLF
D: NA; size: NA; V: TRBV5-1; CDR3: ASSLKSQGIEQY
D: NA; size: NA; V: TRBV25-1; CDR3: ASSARRAGANVLT
D: NA; size: NA; V: TRBV28; CDR3: ASSTPGHRTLANYGYT
D: NA; size: NA; V: TRBV5-1; CDR3: ASSLSPGGQETQY
D: TRBD1; size: NA; V: TRBV7-2; CDR3: ASSRDSQETQY
D: NA; size: NA; V: TRBV28; CDR3: ASSFGEKLF
D: TRBD2; size: NA; V: TRBV2; CDR3: ASTQRGEQF
D: TRBD1; size: NA; V: TRBV18; CDR3: ASSTGTGPVYGYT
D: NA; size: few; V: TRBV5-6; CDR3: ASSLGRNQPQH
D: TRBD1; size: NA; V: TRBV6-5; CDR3: ASSQRTGQETQY
D: TRBD2; size: NA; V: TRBV28; CDR3: ASRWTSGRAGYEQF
D: TRBD2; size: few; V: TRBV2; CDR3: ASTGPGLAGGLVQETQY
D: NA; size: NA; V: TRBV28; CDR3: ASRGGINEKLF
D: NA; size: once; V: TRBV5-1; CDR3: ASSADGPGLNTGELF